Listed below are T cell receptor beta chains from one sample, sequenced in a study of blood T cells in healthy people across ages. TCRdb fed the 5' RACE reads into MiXCR, producing one record per CDR3 protein. The sample records about 800,000 distinct CDR3 sequences, roughly 60% being singletons. The sample was blood. All receptors come from a man aged 30 to 45 in good health. The CDR3 runs from the conserved cysteine through the conserved F or W. The order of the fields is J gene, D gene, clone size, V gene, CDR3 protein, CDR3 DNA. D genes are given only for firm matches. Not every row has a clone size; where given, it reads once, few, many or a size class.

TRBJ1-5,-,-,TRBV15,CATSRSMDQPQHF,TGTGCCACCAGCAGATCTATGGATCAGCCCCAGCATTTT
TRBJ2-1,TRBD1,-,TRBV7-2,CASSFTGTGQFF,TGTGCCAGCAGCTTTACCGGGACAGGTCAGTTCTTC
TRBJ2-1,-,few,TRBV6-2/TRBV6-3,CASIPAPLGSYNEQFF,TGTGCCAGCATCCCCGCCCCCTTGGGCTCCTACAATGAGCAGTTCTTC
TRBJ2-4,TRBD1,-,TRBV7-2,CASSNPGQGRVQYF,TGTGCCAGCAGCAACCCGGGACAGGGAAGGGTTCAGTACTTC
TRBJ2-6,-,few,TRBV15,CATSRDRIFGANVLTF,TGTGCCACCAGCAGAGACAGGATCTTTGGGGCCAACGTCCTGACTTTC
TRBJ2-3,-,-,TRBV7-3,CASSRGTATDTQYF,TGTGCCAGCAGCCGCGGGACGGCCACAGATACGCAGTATTTT
TRBJ2-5,-,-,TRBV20-1,CSARGGNNEQYF,TGCAGTGCTAGAGGAGGCAACAATGAGCAGTACTTC
TRBJ2-7,TRBD2,-,TRBV15,CATSRDGELAGGREQLYSSYEQYF,TGTGCCACCAGCAGAGATGGCGAGCTAGCGGGAGGGCGGGAACAACTTTACAGCTCCTACGAGCAGTACTTC
TRBJ1-2,TRBD1,-,TRBV20-1,CSATGAGGFSGYGYTF,TGCAGTGCTACTGGGGCAGGGGGCTTTTCGGGCTATGGCTACACCTTC
TRBJ2-5,-,-,TRBV20-1,CSGTTSQETQYF,TGCAGTGGAACGACCAGCCAAGAGACCCAGTACTTC
TRBJ1-1,-,-,TRBV12-3/TRBV12-4,CASSLLGGPNTEAFF,TGTGCCAGCAGTTTACTAGGGGGGCCGAACACTGAAGCTTTCTTT
TRBJ2-7,-,-,TRBV12-3/TRBV12-4,CASSLELAAYEQYF,TGTGCCAGCAGTTTAGAGTTAGCAGCCTACGAGCAGTACTTC
TRBJ2-3,-,-,TRBV7-8,CAIKPPGDTQYF,TGTGCCATCAAACCGCCGGGAGATACGCAGTATTTT
TRBJ1-2,-,-,TRBV21-1,CASSKPGQGAEGYTF,TGTGCCAGCAGCAAGCCGGGACAGGGGGCTGAAGGCTACACCTTC
TRBJ1-2,-,-,TRBV3-1,CASSQEGTPVGGYTF,TGTGCCAGCAGCCAAGAGGGGACTCCGGTGGGTGGCTACACCTTC
TRBJ2-7,-,-,TRBV6-5,CASSSLDSYEQYF,TGTGCCAGCAGTTCCTTGGACAGTTACGAGCAGTACTTC
TRBJ2-5,-,once,TRBV29-1,CSAKTGLRQYF,TGCAGCGCAAAGACTGGCTTACGGCAGTACTTC
TRBJ1-5,-,-,TRBV12-3/TRBV12-4,CASSFSQGGQPQHF,TGTGCCAGCAGTTTTTCACAAGGGGGTCAGCCCCAGCATTTT
TRBJ2-7,-,few,TRBV20-1,CSAKSESSSYEQYF,TGCAGTGCTAAATCTGAAAGTAGCTCCTACGAGCAGTACTTC
TRBJ1-6,-,-,TRBV3-1,CASRDSSYNSPLHF,TGTGCCAGCAGGGACAGCTCCTATAATTCACCCCTCCACTTT
TRBJ2-5,-,-,TRBV29-1,CSVDVRQETQYF,TGCAGCGTTGATGTCAGGCAAGAGACCCAGTACTTC
TRBJ2-1,TRBD1,few,TRBV2,CASSPGQGFYNEQFF,TGTGCCAGCAGTCCAGGACAGGGGTTTTACAATGAGCAGTTCTTC
TRBJ1-6,-,once,TRBV4-2,CASSQAYRVGGSPLHF,TGTGCCAGCAGCCAGGCTTACAGGGTCGGGGGTTCACCCCTCCACTTT
TRBJ2-7,-,-,TRBV3-1,CASSHGSGSYEQYF,TGTGCCAGCAGCCATGGTTCGGGGTCCTACGAGCAGTACTTC
TRBJ2-5,-,-,TRBV10-3,CAISESGDKETQYF,TGTGCCATCAGTGAGTCGGGAGATAAAGAGACCCAGTACTTC
TRBJ2-3,TRBD2,-,TRBV7-9,CASTRPGLAGDTQYF,TGTGCCAGCACGAGACCGGGACTAGCGGGAGATACGCAGTATTTT
TRBJ1-5,-,-,TRBV7-2,CASSLGSVDQPQHF,TGTGCCAGCAGCTTAGGGAGTGTGGATCAGCCCCAGCATTTT
TRBJ2-3,TRBD1,few,TRBV29-1,CSVPRGLTDTQYF,TGCAGCGTTCCCAGGGGGCTAACAGATACGCAGTATTTT
TRBJ1-2,-,-,TRBV12-3/TRBV12-4,CPSSPGRRPVTDYGYTF,TGTCCCAGCAGTCCGGGACGCCGACCGGTAACGGACTATGGCTACACCTTC
TRBJ2-1,TRBD2,few,TRBV29-1,CSVPGTSGLSNEQFF,TGCAGCGTCCCCGGGACTAGCGGGCTATCCAATGAGCAGTTCTTC
TRBJ1-1,-,few,TRBV18,CASSPGTENTEAFF,TGTGCCAGCTCACCCGGTACAGAAAACACTGAAGCTTTCTTT
TRBJ2-1,TRBD1,-,TRBV20-1,CSAAPRDRGTYNEQFF,TGCAGTGCTGCCCCCCGGGACAGGGGCACCTACAATGAGCAGTTCTTC
TRBJ1-1,TRBD1,few,TRBV7-2,CASSYQGGGYLAEAFF,TGTGCCAGCAGCTATCAGGGGGGAGGGTACCTAGCTGAAGCTTTCTTT
TRBJ1-1,-,few,TRBV29-1,CSVPLNTEAFF,TGCAGTGTTCCCTTGAACACTGAAGCTTTCTTT
TRBJ1-2,-,few,TRBV12-3/TRBV12-4,CASSTPGTGLYGYTF,TGTGCCAGCAGTACCCCGGGAACGGGGCTCTATGGCTACACCTTC
TRBJ2-5,-,-,TRBV7-9,CASSRNGMSEETQYF,TGTGCCAGCAGCCGAAACGGGATGTCGGAAGAGACCCAGTACTTC
TRBJ2-1,TRBD2,-,TRBV4-2,CASSQDGETSENNEQFF,TGTGCCAGCAGCCAAGACGGAGAGACTAGCGAGAACAATGAGCAGTTCTTC
TRBJ2-5,TRBD2,few,TRBV29-1,CSVRLAGEARETQYF,TGCAGCGTTCGACTAGCGGGGGAAGCGAGGGAGACCCAGTACTTC
TRBJ2-1,-,-,TRBV28,CASSQRPNEQFF,TGTGCCAGCAGCCAGAGGCCCAATGAGCAGTTCTTC
TRBJ2-1,-,few,TRBV29-1,CSVRPAAGSYNEQFF,TGCAGCGTTAGGCCCGCTGCAGGGTCCTACAATGAGCAGTTCTTC
TRBJ2-5,TRBD1,few,TRBV29-1,CSVEAWTGRLETQYF,TGCAGCGTTGAAGCCTGGACAGGACGTTTGGAGACCCAGTACTTC
TRBJ2-1,-,few,TRBV28,CASSLQSGYNEQFF,TGTGCCAGCAGTCTCCAGTCGGGGTACAATGAGCAGTTCTTC
TRBJ2-3,-,-,TRBV6-1,CASRDPSFTDTQYF,TGTGCCAGCCGGGACCCGAGCTTCACAGATACGCAGTATTTT
TRBJ1-5,-,-,TRBV20-1,CSARSGKGEGNQPQHF,TGCAGTGCTAGATCCGGGAAGGGGGAAGGCAATCAGCCCCAGCATTTT
TRBJ2-3,TRBD2,-,TRBV6-1,CASRLLAGGVFSKQYF,TGTGCCAGCAGACTCCTAGCGGGAGGCGTTTTTTCGAAGCAGTATTTT
TRBJ1-2,-,-,TRBV7-9,CASSLMGLLQGYTF,TGTGCCAGCAGCTTGATGGGGCTCCTACAGGGCTACACCTTC
TRBJ2-5,-,few,TRBV9,CASSVGALKETQYF,TGTGCCAGCAGCGTAGGGGCACTTAAAGAGACCCAGTACTTC
TRBJ2-1,TRBD2,-,TRBV5-1,CASSRTSGSAQEQFF,TGCGCCAGCAGTCGAACTAGCGGGAGTGCTCAAGAGCAGTTCTTC
TRBJ2-2,TRBD2,-,TRBV7-8,CASSAGTSGSRAGELFF,TGTGCCAGCAGCGCCGGGACTAGCGGGAGTAGGGCCGGGGAGCTGTTTTTT
TRBJ1-2,-,-,TRBV20-1,CSARVNRNYGYTF,TGCAGTGCTAGAGTTAACAGAAACTATGGCTACACCTTC
TRBJ2-7,-,-,TRBV27,CASALGQIYEQYF,TGTGCCAGCGCGTTGGGGCAGATCTACGAGCAGTACTTC
TRBJ2-1,TRBD1,-,TRBV3-1,CASSPQTTGTENEQFF,TGTGCCAGCAGCCCTCAAACAACCGGGACAGAGAATGAGCAGTTCTTC
TRBJ1-2,-,-,TRBV6-5,CASRTDRRANGYTF,TGTGCCAGCAGAACCGACAGGCGGGCTAATGGCTACACCTTC
TRBJ2-2,-,few,TRBV4-1,CASSQDLAGELFF,TGCGCCAGCAGCCAAGATCTGGCCGGGGAGCTGTTTTTT